These 18 T cell receptor beta chains were sequenced from one sample in a study of cytomegalovirus exposure and HLA in healthy donors. PCR used 60 Vbeta primers and 13 Jbeta primers. Using immunoSEQ multiplex PCR, the repertoire was profiled, and TCRdb retains in-frame clones only, with some absent. The sample lists 200,000 or so clones; roughly 87% were seen once. The sample consisted of PBMCs. The receptors were gathered from a girl in the first two years of life in good health and CMV-seronegative.

The gene calls are TRBV6-7 and TRBJ2-7; D is perhaps TRBD1 (6 bases). TRBV6-7 is placed among ORFs of uncertain function. Trimming left V 2 bases short and J 6 bases short, with 17 bases between. The CDR3 is made up of 15 amino acids. CDR3 sequence reads: CASSYQNRARREQYF. As DNA, the CDR3 is TGTGCCAGCAGTTACCAGAACAGGGCGAGACGCGAGCAGTACTTC.

The chain employs TRBV19 and TRBJ1-5; 9 positions match TRBD1. Per germline, CDR1 LNHDA and CDR2 SQIVND (reference sequence). The V gene end was trimmed by 7 bases and the J gene end by 7 bases; junction bases not matched to a gene: 8. The CDR3 is 14 residues long. The CDR3 spells CASMPGQGLQPQHF. In DNA, the CDR3 is TGTGCCAGTATGCCGGGACAGGGTTTGCAGCCCCAGCATTTT.

V usage is TRBV5-4 and J usage is TRBJ2-3; TRBD2 matches 7 bases. V lost 0 bases to trimming and J lost 1 base; unmatched junction nucleotides: 5. The CDR3 totals 16 residues. CDR1 is SGHNT, CDR2 YYREEE, per germline (reference sequence). The CDR3: CASSLGLAWGTDTQYF. The CDR3 coding sequence is TGTGCCAGCAGCTTGGGACTAGCTTGGGGCACAGATACGCAGTATTTT.

This sequence joins TRBV9 and TRBJ2-7, with D perhaps matching TRBD2 (6 bases). This CDR3 is 16 amino acids long. Germline lookup yields CDR1 SGDLS and CDR2 YYNGEE. The ends were cut back, 3 bases at V and 2 bases at J, with 18 bases in the middle. The CDR3 loop reads CASSAQSGRGTYEQYF. The CDR3 DNA follows: TGTGCCAGCAGCGCCCAAAGCGGGCGGGGAACCTACGAGCAGTACTTC.

The J gene is TRBJ1-2, the V gene TRBV10-3; D perhaps matches TRBD1 (5 bases). CDR1 ENHRY and CDR2 SYGVKD come from the germline V gene. This CDR3 contains 11 residues. The V and J ends lost 3 bases and 13 bases respectively, with 12 bases between them. CDR3 in DNA: TGTGCCATCAGTGACCGGGGGACCGCCACCTTC. It specifies CAISDRGTATF.

In this sample, this clone turned up a few times. The J gene is TRBJ2-1, the V gene TRBV30; the match to TRBD2 covers 14 bases. V trimming: 3 bases; J trimming: 10 bases; junction bases outside the gene matches: 11. The CDR3 totals 16 residues. Germline V gene lookup returns CDR1 GTSNPN and CDR2 SVGIG (reference sequence). The CDR3 loop reads CAWSTPQGLAGEEQFF. The DNA for the CDR3 is TGTGCCTGGAGCACCCCTCAGGGACTAGCGGGAGAAGAGCAGTTCTTC.

CDR3 DNA sequence: TGTGCCAGCAGTGCCGGACAGGCGTACCAAGAGACCCAGTACTTC. It encodes CASSAGQAYQETQYF. The V call is TRBV6-5, the J call TRBJ2-5; TRBD1 matches at 7 bases. The V segment lost 5 bases and the J segment 0 bases; nucleotides outside the gene matches: 6. Per germline, CDR1 MNHEY and CDR2 SVGAGI. The CDR3 loop spans 15 amino acids.

The chain employs TRBV4-2 and TRBJ1-2; weak D call: TRBD1 (6 bases). Trimming shortened V by 0 bases and J by 6 bases, and 14 bases separated the two germline ends. Germline CDR1 is LGHNA and CDR2 is YNFKEQ. CDR3 length equals 15 residues. CDR3 bases: TGTGCCAGCAGCCAAGATGGGGGGGCATTAGATGGCTACACCTTC. It encodes CASSQDGGALDGYTF.

The CDR3 coding sequence is TGTGCAAGTCGCTTCCCCTGGACTAGCGGGAGTGTCCTCTCCTACAATGAGCAGTTCTTC. Translating gives CASRFPWTSGSVLSYNEQFF. The V call is TRBV12-2, the J call TRBJ2-1; the D call in the table, TRBD2, was not verified against the DNA. TRBV12-2 is annotated as a pseudogene. This CDR3 has 20 residues.

The chain recombines TRBV7-9 with TRBJ2-7; D might be TRBD2 (5 bases). The CDR3 runs 16 residues. Trimming removed 0 bases at V and 3 bases at J, with 15 bases between. Germline V CDR1 and CDR2: SEHNR, FQNEAQ (reference sequence). Here the CDR3 DNA reads TGTGCCAGCAGCTTAGCCCAAACCGGGGAACACTACGAGCAGTACTTC. Its protein is CASSLAQTGEHYEQYF.

V is TRBV6-1 and J is TRBJ2-5; TRBD2 matches at 7 bases. Trimming cost V 2 bases and J 4 bases; bases outside gene matches: 7. The V gene's germline CDR1 is MNHNS and CDR2 SASEGT. There are 15 residues in the CDR3. CDR3: CASSERGRELETQYF. In DNA, the CDR3 is TGTGCCAGCAGTGAAAGAGGGCGGGAGCTAGAGACCCAGTACTTC.

The chain recombines TRBV19 with TRBJ1-1, with 10 bases matching TRBD1. J lost 4 bases, V lost 7 bases, and 6 bases had no gene match. The CDR3 loop spans 14 amino acids. Germline values: CDR1 LNHDA, CDR2 SQIVND (reference sequence). The DNA of the CDR3 is TGTGCCAGTACTGTGACAGGGGGCGTCACTGAAGCTTTCTTT. Translating it yields CASTVTGGVTEAFF.

The rearrangement joins TRBV21-1 to TRBJ2-1; the listed D gene, TRBD1, was not tested against the DNA. TRBV21-1 is a recognized pseudogene. This CDR3 is built from 18 residues. Here the CDR3 reads CASSKQCTGTGGYNEQFF. CDR3 bases: TGTGCCAGCAGCAAGCAGTGCACCGGGACAGGGGGCTACAATGAGCAGTTCTTC.

The genes are TRBV4-2 and TRBJ2-7; 10 nucleotides align to TRBD2. Germline trimming cut 4 bases from V and 2 bases from J; bases unmatched to any gene: 5. This CDR3 spans 15 amino acids. CDR1 and CDR2 (germline): LGHNA, YNFKEQ. The CDR3 here is CASSRDTSGTYEQYF. In DNA form, the CDR3 reads TGTGCCAGCAGCCGGGACACTAGCGGGACCTACGAGCAGTACTTC.

Details on this clone: At one boundary the junction diverges from the germline segment, which might be a read error. The chain employs TRBV7-9 and TRBJ1-5; D call uncertain. This CDR3 has 15 amino acids. Germline V gene data show CDR1 as SEHNR and CDR2 as FQNEAQ (reference sequence). CDR3 in DNA: TGTTCCAGCAGCTTAGGAGGAGGGTTATATCAGCCCCAGCATTTT. Translating gives CSSSLGGGLYQPQHF.

This clone occurred once. This chain links TRBV11-2 with TRBJ2-7, with TRBD1 matching 10 bases. The CDR3 is 14 residues long. Germline V lookup: CDR1 SGHAT, CDR2 FQNNGV. V gave up 5 bases and J gave up 1 base; unmatched junction bases: 2. CDR3 nucleotides: TGTGCCAGCAGCGGGACAGGGGTTTCCTACGAGCAGTACTTC. Residues: CASSGTGVSYEQYF.

The chain recombines TRBV7-9 with TRBJ1-3; D unclear. Germline lookup yields CDR1 SEHNR and CDR2 FQNEAQ (reference sequence). The CDR3 has 14 residues. V dropped 0 bases and J dropped 8 bases, with 11 bases sitting between them. CDR3 in amino acids: CASSLARFGDTIYF. The CDR3 nucleotides are TGTGCCAGCAGCTTAGCCAGATTCGGGGACACCATATATTTT. Full variable domain (remainder filled in from reference TRBV7-9 and TRBJ1-3): DTGVSQNPRHKITKRGQNVTFRCDPISEHNRLYWYRQTLGQGPEFLTYFQNEAQLEKSRLLSDRFSAERPKGSFSTLEIQRTEQGDSAMYLCASSLARFGDTIYFGEGSWLTVV.

This chain links TRBV9 with TRBJ2-1; D possibly corresponds to TRBD2 (5 bases). The CDR3 runs to 15 residues. The V gene lost 0 bases and the J gene lost 4 bases, with 11 bases spanning the gap. Per germline, CDR1 SGDLS and CDR2 YYNGEE. The CDR3 here is CASSVGGDLYNEQFF. The CDR3 bases are TGTGCCAGCAGCGTAGGGGGAGACCTATACAATGAGCAGTTCTTC.